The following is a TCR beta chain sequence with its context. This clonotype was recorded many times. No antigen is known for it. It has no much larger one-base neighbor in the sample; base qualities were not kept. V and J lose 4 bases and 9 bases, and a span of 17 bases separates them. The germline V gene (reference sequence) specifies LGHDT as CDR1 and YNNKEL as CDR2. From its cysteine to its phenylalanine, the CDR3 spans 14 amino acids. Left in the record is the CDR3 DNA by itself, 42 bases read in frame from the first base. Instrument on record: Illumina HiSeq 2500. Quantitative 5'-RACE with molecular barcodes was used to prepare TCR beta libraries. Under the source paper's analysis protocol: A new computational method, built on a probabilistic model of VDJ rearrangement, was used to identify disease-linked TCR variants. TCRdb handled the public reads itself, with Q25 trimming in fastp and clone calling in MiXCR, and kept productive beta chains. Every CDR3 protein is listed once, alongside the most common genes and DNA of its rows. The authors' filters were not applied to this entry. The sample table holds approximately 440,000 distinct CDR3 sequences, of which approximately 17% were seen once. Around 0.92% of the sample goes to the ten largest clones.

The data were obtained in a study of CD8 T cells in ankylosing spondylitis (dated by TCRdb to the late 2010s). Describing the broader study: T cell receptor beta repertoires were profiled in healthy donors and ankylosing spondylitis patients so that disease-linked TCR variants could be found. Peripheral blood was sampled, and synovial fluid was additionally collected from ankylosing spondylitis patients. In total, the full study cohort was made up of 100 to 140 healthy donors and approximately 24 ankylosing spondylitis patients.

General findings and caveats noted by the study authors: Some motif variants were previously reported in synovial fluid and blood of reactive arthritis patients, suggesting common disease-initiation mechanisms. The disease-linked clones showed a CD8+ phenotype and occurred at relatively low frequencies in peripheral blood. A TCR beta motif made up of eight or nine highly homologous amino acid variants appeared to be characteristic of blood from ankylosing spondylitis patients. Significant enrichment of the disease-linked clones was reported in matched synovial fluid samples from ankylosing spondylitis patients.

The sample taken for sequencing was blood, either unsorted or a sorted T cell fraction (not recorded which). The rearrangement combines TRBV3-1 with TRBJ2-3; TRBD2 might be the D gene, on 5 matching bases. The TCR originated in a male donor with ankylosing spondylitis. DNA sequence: TGTGCCAGCAGCCTCCCCGGAGGAGCCGGGACGCAGTATTTT. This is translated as CASSLPGGAGTQYF.